This TCR beta chain was sequenced during a study of identical twins (TCRdb year 2016). Notes on the research overall: TCR alpha and beta repertoires from monozygotic twins, unrelated adults of various ages and cord blood were deep-sequenced to test whether fetal clonotypes persist. To rule out contamination, replicate twin experiments were performed at different times with different library preparation protocols. The paper's findings and limits, for the study overall: A weaker excess of twin sharing was found in beta out-of-frame sequences because the signal-to-noise ratio was lowered by fewer shared sequences. Zero-insertion analyses could be partly confounded by invariant T cells such as MAIT and iNKT, though diverse VJ usage argued against such confounding for most clonotypes. In monozygotic twins, recombination models systematically underestimated out-of-frame TCR alpha sharing, but the models matched the sharing seen between unrelated individuals. Compared with coincidental sharing between unrelated individuals, out-of-frame TCR alpha sequences shared between twins showed an excess of sequences with low generation probability. Conclusions relied on cross-sectional statistical analysis, since the same donors could not be followed over many years. Abundant cord blood beta clonotypes carried fewer insertions; young adult naive repertoires showed a weaker similar trend, while memory repertoires showed none.

This clonotype showed up just a few times. No antigen is known for it. It has no much larger one-base neighbor in the sample; base qualities were not kept. Library creation used 5' RACE. The data were produced on an Illumina HiSeq 2000. Template switching added a universal primer binding site, and the final cDNA carried a unique molecular identifier that allowed TCR cDNA molecules to be counted accurately. First-strand cDNA for TCR alpha and beta chains was synthesized from specific primers in the conserved constant-segment region. Each cDNA library was double barcoded, with a SMART-Mk sample barcode plus Illumina barcodes, to control for contamination. TruSeq adapter sequences and Illumina sample barcodes were added in two successive PCR steps. The Illumina HiSeq platform was used with custom primers to sequence TCR alpha and beta cDNA libraries. As for how the authors treated the data: Unique molecular identifiers were extracted from raw reads with MiGEC, and CDR3 positions were determined with MiXCR. For each individual, recombination models were inferred using an EM algorithm with the repgenHMM and IGoR tools. Shared clonotype analysis was performed with the tcR package in R, normalizing sharing by the product of cloneset sizes. Out-of-frame nonproductive sequences were analyzed to study raw recombination free of thymic and clonal selection effects. TCRdb reprocessing: public reads trimmed at Q25 with fastp, clones called with MiXCR, in-frame beta chains kept. Under each unique CDR3 protein, matching rows form one entry showing the most common genes and DNA. These V and J calls derive from TCRdb rather than the authors' analysis. This sample is represented by under 250,000 distinct CDR3 sequences; about 7.5% of them were singletons. The ten largest clones add up to approximately 5.4% of the sample.

All donors were healthy Caucasians. The twin cohort consisted of three pairs of female monozygotic twins, all aged roughly 18 to 30 years. Positive isolation kits from Invitrogen were used to isolate CD4+ and CD8+ T cell populations. The cysteine opens and the valine closes a CDR3 of 16 amino acids. Of all the DNA, just the CDR3 is kept, 48 bases in frame from base 1. V drops 3 bases and J drops 2 bases, leaving 17 bases in between. The germline V gene provides CDR1 SGHDN and CDR2 FVKESK. The same sample was also studied in work on yellow fever vaccine responses in identical twins. Looking at the second paper: According to the authors, the vaccine-induced T cell response in identical twins seemed to be partly convergent and partly specific to each individual. In the study, vaccine-responding T cell clones were precisely tracked in identical twins.

What was sequenced was CD8+ T cells sorted from blood. The clonotype originates from a woman aged 18-29 years in good health. The sequence links TRBV14 to TRBJ2-7; no D gene is confidently identified. The CDR3 here reads CASSQGSQNLAYEQYV. The DNA is as follows: TGTGCCAGCAGCCAGGGTTCTCAGAACCTCGCCTACGAGCAGTACGTC.